One sample yielded the 20 T cell receptor beta chains listed below, sequenced in a study of cytomegalovirus exposure and HLA in healthy donors (TCRdb year 2017). The library was obtained by the immunoSEQ multiplex PCR assay. Drawn from immuneACCESS, this table holds only the in-frame rearrangements with V and J called that TCRdb kept. Clones are partly lost; checked studies trace under half to an unresolved V gene and leave the rest unexplained. Recorded for this sample are roughly 100,000 clones; about nine tenths of them occurred a single time. The ten largest account for less than 2% of the sample. The sequenced material came from PBMCs. These receptor sequences come from a woman aged 18-35 years in good health and CMV-seropositive.

V usage is TRBV4-3 and J usage is TRBJ1-6; TRBD1 agrees at 9 bases. There are 17 residues in the CDR3. Germline V gives CDR1 LGHNA, CDR2 YSLEER. V lost 0 bases, J lost 10 bases, and 10 bases stayed unmatched. The CDR3, as DNA: TGCGCCAGCAGCCAAGAAACAGGGGGCGCGGGATCGTCACCCCTCCACTTT. Translated, it gives CASSQETGGAGSSPLHF.

The chain uses TRBV10-3 and TRBJ2-7, with 10 bases identical to TRBD1. The CDR3 totals 13 residues. Germline values: CDR1 ENHRY, CDR2 SYGVKD. Trimming removed 6 bases from V and 3 bases from J; junction bases left unmatched: 2. CDR3 in amino acids: CAISGQGDYEQYV. The CDR3 DNA reads as TGTGCCATCAGCGGACAGGGGGACTACGAGCAGTACGTC.

This chain connects TRBV7-9 to TRBJ1-1, with 8 bases matching TRBD1. The CDR3 contains 15 residues. Germline CDR1 and CDR2: SEHNR and FQNEAQ (reference sequence). V dropped 4 bases and J dropped 1; count of bases not matched to a gene: 5. The CDR3 bases are TGTGCCAGCAGCTGGCCGGGACAGGCGAACACTGAAGCTTTCTTT. Its protein product is CASSWPGQANTEAFF.

J is TRBJ2-3 and V is TRBV9; D may be TRBD2 (5 bases). The CDR3 is 16 amino acids. CDR1 and CDR2 from the germline V gene are SGDLS and YYNGEE. V dropped 3 bases and J dropped 6 bases, with 20 bases sitting between them. CDR3 sequence (DNA): TGTGCCAGCAGCGCCGAGGGCACTCAAGTTCTCGATACGCAGTATTTT. Its translation is CASSAEGTQVLDTQYF.

V gene TRBV29-1 combines with J gene TRBJ2-7; 11 nucleotides agree with TRBD1. Per the germline V gene, CDR1 is SQVTM and CDR2 is ANQGSEA. This CDR3 is 14 amino acids long. The V and J ends lost 6 bases and 2 bases, in that order; junction bases with no gene match: 6. The CDR3 loop is CSVEGQGGPYEQYF. The CDR3 DNA sequence: TGCAGCGTCGAGGGACAGGGGGGACCCTACGAGCAGTACTTC.

This chain links TRBV6-6 with TRBJ2-3; D is undetermined. From germline, CDR1 is MNHNY and CDR2 SVGAGI (reference sequence). The germline V and J ends were trimmed by 7 bases and 0 bases, with 11 bases remaining between them. This CDR3 spans 14 amino acids. The CDR3 spells CASIATASTDTQYF. CDR3 nucleotides: TGTGCCAGCATCGCCACAGCTAGCACAGATACGCAGTATTTT.

The chain recombines TRBV2 with TRBJ2-3, with unresolved D. CDR1 SNHLY and CDR2 FYNNEI come from the germline V gene. CDR3 length: 14 amino acids. Trimming took 5 bases from V and 2 from J, leaving 11 bases between them. CDR3 amino acids: CASSYGPNTDTQYF. The CDR3 DNA is TGTGCCAGCAGTTATGGGCCCAACACAGATACGCAGTATTTT. The whole variable domain, remainder taken from reference TRBV2 and TRBJ2-3, is EPEVTQTPSHQVTQMGQEVILRCVPISNHLYFYWYRQILGQKVEFLVSFYNNEISEKSEIFDDQFSVERPDGSNFTLKIRSTKLEDSAMYFCASSYGPNTDTQYFGPGTRLTVL.

V gene TRBV4-3 combines with J gene TRBJ1-2, with 7 bases identical to TRBD1. The V segment lost 1 base and the J segment 4 bases; nucleotides outside the gene matches: 9. This CDR3 has 16 amino acids. Germline V gene lookup returns CDR1 LGHNA and CDR2 YSLEER. CDR3 region: CASSQAPGQVRYGYTF. CDR3 sequence (DNA): TGCGCCAGCAGCCAAGCCCCAGGACAGGTGCGCTATGGCTACACCTTC.

The chain has TRBV7-2 and TRBJ2-1; D may be TRBD2 (6 bases). The V gene's germline CDR1 is SGHTA and CDR2 FQGNSA. The CDR3 length is 16 residues. Between the trimmed V and J ends, which lost 5 bases and 3 bases, there was a span of 17 bases. CDR3 region: CASSPLGGARYNEQFF. CDR3 coding DNA: TGTGCCAGCAGCCCCCTGGGGGGAGCGCGCTACAATGAGCAGTTCTTC.

This chain connects TRBV29-1 to TRBJ2-3, with D tentatively TRBD1 (6 bases). Germline V gene sequence: CDR1 SQVTM, CDR2 ANQGSEA. CDR3 size: 13 residues. V was pared by 8 bases and J by 5 bases, with 17 bases between. CDR3 coding DNA: TGCAGCACCACCGGGACATCCGTAGATACGCAGTATTTT. It translates to CSTTGTSVDTQYF.

This clone was detected only once. The chain is built from TRBV27 and TRBJ1-1; D uncertain. The V end was cut by 5 bases, the J end by 1 base, with 8 bases between. The CDR3 loop spans 13 amino acids. CDR1 MNHEY and CDR2 SMNVEV come from the germline V gene (reference sequence). The CDR3 loop reads CASSRGGNTEAFF. CDR3 nucleotides: TGTGCCAGCAGTCGCGGAGGGAACACTGAAGCTTTCTTT.

This chain uses TRBV29-1 with TRBJ2-7, with D possibly matching TRBD1 (6 bases). Trimming took 6 bases from V and 4 from J, leaving 22 bases between them. The CDR3 loop spans 15 amino acids. CDR1 is SQVTM and CDR2 is ANQGSEA in the germline V gene. As DNA, the CDR3 is TGCAGCGTCGGGATTACTGGACAGCAAGCTTACGAGCAGTACTTC. It translates to CSVGITGQQAYEQYF.

The table lists this clone with a few counts. V usage is TRBV4-1 and J usage is TRBJ1-6; TRBD1 matches at 7 bases. Trimming cost V 1 base and J 11 bases; bases outside gene matches: 8. The CDR3 runs to 15 residues. Per the germline V gene, CDR1 is MGHRA and CDR2 is YSYEKL. Written as DNA, the CDR3 is TGCGCCAGCAGCCAAGTACGACAGGGACCCGCACCCCTCCACTTT. Translating gives CASSQVRQGPAPLHF.

The V call is TRBV7-2, the J call TRBJ1-2; D gene ambiguous. This CDR3 is 14 amino acids long. Trimming removed 7 bases from V and 0 bases from J, with 12 bases in between. Looked up from germline, CDR1 is SGHTA and CDR2 is FQGNSA. The CDR3 coding sequence is TGTGCCAGCACCCTCTTATCCTCTAACTATGGCTACACCTTC. It codes for CASTLLSSNYGYTF.

V and J are TRBV19 and TRBJ2-2; D might be TRBD2 (5 bases). The CDR3 is made up of 15 amino acids. Trimming left V 0 bases short and J 5 bases short, with 10 bases between. Germline V gene data show CDR1 as LNHDA and CDR2 as SQIVND (reference sequence). CDR3 residues: CASSIEARDTGELFF. CDR3 bases: TGTGCCAGTAGTATAGAGGCCCGGGATACCGGGGAGCTGTTTTTT.

This chain joins TRBV5-1 and TRBJ1-1; D is undetermined. Germline CDR1 SGHRS, CDR2 YFSETQ. V was trimmed by 0 bases and J by 3 bases, leaving 9 bases between them. This CDR3 is 14 amino acids long. CDR3: CASSLVEGYTEAFF. In DNA, the CDR3 is TGCGCCAGCAGCTTGGTCGAGGGCTACACTGAAGCTTTCTTT.

This clone was seen only a few times. The chain has TRBV5-6 and TRBJ2-7, with D maybe TRBD1 (5 bases). The CDR3 covers 14 residues. Germline CDR1 reads SGHDT; CDR2 reads YYEEEE. Trimming shortened V by 4 bases and J by 2 bases, and 13 bases separated the two germline ends. The CDR3 nucleotides are TGTGCCAGCAGCCTAAGCCGACAGCCCTACGAGCAGTACGTC. Its protein is CASSLSRQPYEQYV.

This chain links TRBV6-1 with TRBJ2-5; 8 positions agree with TRBD1. Germline lookup yields CDR1 MNHNS and CDR2 SASEGT. CDR3 length: 15 amino acids. The V segment lost 9 bases and the J segment 5 bases; nucleotides outside the gene matches: 14. Written as DNA, the CDR3 is TGTGCCAGTACAATATCCGGGACAGGCGGGGAGACCCAGTACTTC. Its translation: CASTISGTGGETQYF.

Notes on this clone: Compared with germline, one end of the junction differs, possibly owing to a read error. The gene calls are TRBV4-2 and TRBJ1-5; D perhaps matches TRBD1 (5 bases). The germline gives CDR1 LGHNA, CDR2 YNFKEQ. The CDR3 runs to 15 residues. The CDR3 DNA sequence: TGTGCCAGCAGCGAAGAAGGGGTACGCAATCAGCCCCAGCATTTT. This encodes CASSEEGVRNQPQHF.

The rearrangement links TRBV1 to TRBJ2-7; the tabulated D call, TRBD1, remains unverified against the DNA. TRBV1 is assigned pseudogene status. This CDR3 comprises 12 residues. DNA for the CDR3: TGCACCAGCAGACCGACAGGGGAAAATTTGTACGTC. Translating gives CTSRPTGENLYV.